Listed below are T cell receptor beta chains from one sample, sequenced in a study of blood T cell repertoires in COVID-19. The assay was immunoSEQ multiplex PCR, and TCRdb's table has in-frame clones only and misses some. The data hold tens of thousands of clones, with roughly nine tenths observed a single time. The sequenced sample consisted of peripheral blood. Receptor source: a human donor in a cohort sampled during active COVID-19. CDR3s include the opening cysteine and the closing phenylalanine or tryptophan. The order of the fields is CDR3 protein, CDR3 DNA, clone size, V gene, D gene, J gene. A D gene is named only where the DNA matches it firmly. Clone sizes are given selectively: once, few, many, or a class where the clone is expanded.

CASSQGELAGGPAGELFF | TGTGCCAGCAGCCAAGGAGAACTAGCGGGAGGGCCTGCTGGGGAGCTGTTTTTT | NA | TRBV3-1/TRBV3-2 | TRBD2 | TRBJ2-2
CSALQGYSGNTIYF | TGCAGCGCATTACAGGGGTACTCTGGAAACACCATATATTTT | NA | TRBV29-1 | TRBD1 | TRBJ1-3
CASSSLVDQPQHF | TGTGCCAGCAGTTCACTAGTCGATCAGCCCCAGCATTTT | few | TRBV12-3/TRBV12-4 | NA | TRBJ1-5
CASNPSGQNNYGYTF | TGTGCCAGCAACCCCTCGGGACAGAATAACTATGGCTACACCTTC | NA | TRBV6-2/TRBV6-3 | TRBD1 | TRBJ1-2
CASSPLAGAYEQYF | TGCGCCAGCAGCCCTCTAGCGGGGGCGTACGAGCAGTACTTC | few | TRBV10-2 | TRBD2 | TRBJ2-7
CASSPRRTSGNTGELFF | TGTGCCAGCAGTCCAAGGAGGACTAGCGGTAACACCGGGGAGCTGTTTTTT | NA | TRBV27 | TRBD2 | TRBJ2-2
CASKSGRLVNDEQFF | TGCGCCAGCAAGTCTGGGAGATTGGTAAACGATGAGCAGTTCTTC | NA | TRBV5-1 | NA | TRBJ2-1
CASSFWRTDTQYF | TGTGCCAGCAGCTTTTGGCGGACAGATACGCAGTATTTT | NA | TRBV11-2 | NA | TRBJ2-3
CASSQPGQGGGEQYF | TGTGCCAGCAGCCAGCCGGGACAGGGGGGTGGGGAGCAGTACTTC | NA | TRBV4-2 | TRBD1 | TRBJ2-7
CASCDRGGHGELFF | TGCGCCAGCTGCGACAGGGGGGGTCACGGGGAGCTGTTTTTT | NA | TRBV5-1 | TRBD1 | TRBJ2-2
CASSQKLAYEQYF | TGTGCCAGCAGCCAAAAGCTGGCCTACGAGCAGTACTTC | NA | TRBV3-1/TRBV3-2 | NA | TRBJ2-7
CASSLVSGGTYGYTF | TGCGCCAGCAGCTTGGTGTCAGGGGGCACCTATGGCTACACCTTC | NA | TRBV5-1 | TRBD1 | TRBJ1-2
CASRPDRGPYEQYF | TGTGCCAGCAGACCGGACAGGGGGCCCTACGAGCAGTACTTC | NA | TRBV2 | TRBD1 | TRBJ2-7
CASSRGTEHYEQYF | TGTGCCAGCAGTCGGGGGACAGAGCACTACGAGCAGTACTTC | NA | TRBV6-5 | NA | TRBJ2-7
CASSLGAVFSGANVLTF | TGTGCCAGCAGCTTAGGCGCAGTCTTCTCTGGGGCCAACGTCCTGACCTTC | NA | TRBV7-3 | NA | TRBJ2-6
CASSLWAGGAANTGELFF | TGCGCCAGCAGCTTGTGGGCCGGGGGAGCGGCGAACACCGGGGAGCTGTTTTTT | NA | TRBV5-1 | NA | TRBJ2-2
CATSGGTEETQYF | TGTGCCACCAGTGGGGGGACAGAAGAGACCCAGTACTTC | NA | TRBV24-1 | TRBD1 | TRBJ2-5
CASSVATRGVFYGYTF | TGTGCCAGCAGCGTAGCCACCAGAGGAGTTTTCTATGGCTACACCTTC | once | TRBV9 | NA | TRBJ1-2
CASSQGPQGASGNTIYF | TGCGCCAGCAGCCAAGGGCCACAGGGGGCATCTGGAAACACCATATATTTT | NA | TRBV4-1 | TRBD1 | TRBJ1-3
CASSLDTANEKLFF | TGCGCCAGCAGCTTGGACACCGCTAATGAAAAACTGTTTTTT | NA | TRBV5-1 | NA | TRBJ1-4
CASSFNRDEKLFF | TGTGCCAGCAGCTTTAACAGGGATGAAAAACTGTTTTTT | few | TRBV11-2 | NA | TRBJ1-4
CASSPSNFNTGELFF | TGCGCCAGCAGCCCGTCGAACTTCAACACCGGGGAGCTGTTTTTT | NA | TRBV5-1 | NA | TRBJ2-2
CASRTGTGEDQYF | TGTGCCAGTAGGACCGGGACAGGGGAAGACCAGTACTTC | NA | TRBV19 | TRBD1 | TRBJ2-5
CASTLSGSSYEQYF | TGTGCCAGCACCCTTAGCGGGAGCTCCTACGAGCAGTACTTC | NA | TRBV6-6 | TRBD2 | TRBJ2-7
CASSLAGQNYGYTF | TGTGCCAGCAGCTTGGCAGGGCAGAACTATGGCTACACCTTC | NA | TRBV5-5 | NA | TRBJ1-2
CASSKVNEQYF | TGTGCCAGCAGCAAAGTAAACGAGCAGTACTTC | once | TRBV21-1 | NA | TRBJ2-7
CASSPGQGGGGAFF | TGTGCCAGCAGCCCCGGACAGGGTGGTGGTGGAGCTTTCTTT | NA | TRBV9 | TRBD1 | TRBJ1-1